These 19 T cell receptor beta chains were sequenced from one sample in a study of regulatory T cells in long-lasting Graves disease. Time point given: persistent/refractory GD, antithyroid drugs over 5 years with positive TRAb. The authors made the TCR library using RNA they extracted from PBMCs. Researchers made TCR beta libraries by using iRepertoire HTBI primers and running Arm-PCR on CDR3 regions. TCRdb fed the multiplex PCR reads into MiXCR, producing one record per CDR3 protein. The sample carries approximately 290,000 distinct CDR3 sequences, 20% to 25% recorded once. The sequences come from peripheral blood mononuclear cells (PBMCs), collected when the disease was refractory, from a patient treated with antithyroid drugs. These receptor sequences come from a female donor with Graves disease.

This clonotype was counted a few times. A read error is possible here, since a much larger clone lies one base away. V and J are TRBV4-2 and TRBJ2-7; D remains ambiguous. Germline CDR1 is LGHNA and CDR2 is YNFKEQ. The CDR3 runs to 14 residues. In DNA form, the CDR3 reads TGTGCCAGCAGCCCTTGGGGAACCATTTACGGGCAGTACTTC. Translating it yields CASSPWGTIYGQYF.

This clonotype was recorded at least ten times. This chain uses TRBV7-2 with TRBJ1-5; D is undetermined. Trimming took off 0 bases at V and 0 bases at J, with 6 bases between the two ends. Germline CDR1 and CDR2: SGHTA and FQGNSA. The CDR3 sequence is 15 residues long. CDR3 sequence: CASSLAAYSNQPQHF. For the CDR3, the DNA is TGTGCCAGCAGCTTAGCTGCCTATAGCAATCAGCCCCAGCATTTT.

This chain joins TRBV20-1 and TRBJ1-6, with D possibly TRBD1 on 6 matching bases. CDR3 length: 14 amino acids. Looked up from germline, CDR1 is DFQATT and CDR2 is SNEGSKA (reference sequence). V gave up 5 bases and J gave up 3 bases, with 11 bases separating them. This CDR3 is CSASQGHYNSPLHF. CDR3 nucleotides: TGCAGTGCTTCCCAGGGACACTATAATTCACCCCTCCACTTT.

At least ten counts were recorded for this clonotype. The rearrangement uses TRBV2 and TRBJ2-7; maybe TRBD2 (6 bases). The CDR3 runs 16 residues. V was clipped by 4 bases and J by 3 bases, with 19 bases between them. The germline gives CDR1 SNHLY, CDR2 FYNNEI. The CDR3 region is CASSGRDSRNNYEQYF. DNA of the CDR3: TGTGCCAGCAGTGGTCGGGACTCACGGAATAACTACGAGCAGTACTTC.

Only a few counts were recorded for this clonotype. This chain uses TRBV20-1 with TRBJ2-5; D ambiguous. Deletions cut 3 bases from V and 4 bases from J, with 3 bases between. The CDR3 runs to 10 residues. The germline gives CDR1 DFQATT, CDR2 SNEGSKA (reference sequence). In nucleotides, the CDR3 is TGCAGTGCTAGTTTAGAGACCCAGTACTTC. Protein product: CSASLETQYF.

In its sample, this clonotype was seen many times. The chain employs TRBV20-1 and TRBJ2-7; possible D gene TRBD1, 6 bases. Germline lookup yields CDR1 DFQATT and CDR2 SNEGSKA (reference sequence). The CDR3 extends over 12 amino acids. V lost 6 bases and J 3 bases, leaving 12 bases between the germline ends. CDR3 bases: TGCAGTGCCACAGACAGGAACTACGAGCAGTACTTC. Translated: CSATDRNYEQYF.

This clonotype was recorded at least ten times. V and J are TRBV6-1 and TRBJ1-1; 8 nucleotides match TRBD1. This CDR3 has 14 residues. Trimming removed 5 bases from V and 5 bases from J; junction bases left unmatched: 7. Germline loops: CDR1 MNHNS, CDR2 SASEGT. CDR3 amino acids: CASSRTGSGTEAFF. The DNA for the CDR3 is TGTGCCAGCAGTCGGACAGGGTCGGGGACTGAAGCTTTCTTT.

As for this clonotype: A much larger clone lies one base from this, so it may be a read error. The chain employs TRBV5-1 and TRBJ1-5; D is uncertain. The CDR3 contains 15 residues. Germline V gene sequence: CDR1 SGHRS, CDR2 YFSETQ. Trimming shortened V by 7 bases and J by 0 bases, and 14 bases separated the two germline ends. CDR3: CASGPGSDSNQPQHF. The CDR3 DNA reads TGCGCCAGCGGCCCCGGTTCGGATAGCAATCAGCCCCAGCATTTT. The whole variable domain, filled in from reference TRBV5-1 and TRBJ1-5, reads KAGVTQTPRYLIKTRGQQVTLSCSPISGHRSVSWYQQTPGQGLQFLFEYFSETQRNKGNFPGRFSGRQFSNSRSEMNVSTLELGDSALYLCASGPGSDSNQPQHFGDGTRLSIL.

This clonotype came up a few times. This chain uses TRBV6-1 with TRBJ1-4; weak D call: TRBD1 (6 bases). V was cut by 8 bases and J by 5 bases, with 15 bases left in between. Germline assignment: CDR1 MNHNS and CDR2 SASEGT. CDR3 length equals 14 residues. The CDR3 DNA reads TGTGCCAGCGGAAACAGGGAGCGAAATGAAAAACTGTTTTTT. It translates to CASGNRERNEKLFF.

The gene calls are TRBV29-1 and TRBJ2-2; a possible D gene is TRBD2 (5 bases). Germline-derived CDR1 and CDR2 are SQVTM and ANQGSEA. This CDR3 is built from 12 residues. Written as DNA, the CDR3 is TGCAGTTGCAGCGGAAACACCGGGGAGCTGTTTTTT. Translation: CSCSGNTGELFF.

This sequence joins TRBV20-1 and TRBJ2-5, with D perhaps matching TRBD2 (7 bases). Trimming cost V 3 bases and J 5 bases, with 13 bases left between them. CDR3 length equals 13 residues. Germline CDR1 DFQATT, CDR2 SNEGSKA (reference sequence). The CDR3 DNA follows: TGCAGTGCTAGTAAGGGGGGGACCGAGACCCAGTACTTC. Amino acids: CSASKGGTETQYF.

This clonotype was picked up many times. The chain has TRBV20-1 and TRBJ2-5; D not resolved. Deletions cut 3 bases from V and 4 bases from J, with 21 bases between. The CDR3 spans 16 residues. Germline assignment: CDR1 DFQATT and CDR2 SNEGSKA (reference sequence). CDR3: CSARGPGLPWGETQYF. CDR3 DNA sequence: TGCAGTGCTAGGGGCCCGGGCCTCCCTTGGGGAGAGACCCAGTACTTC.

The CDR3 coding sequence is TGTGCCAGCGCCCGGGGCCAAGGCGGGGAGCTGTTTTTT. It encodes CASARGQGGELFF. V gene TRBV12-3 or TRBV12-4 combines with J gene TRBJ2-2; the D gene could be TRBD1 or TRBD2 (5 bases each). V was shortened by 8 bases and J by 7 bases, with 14 bases between the two germline ends. The CDR3 contains 13 residues.

The rearrangement joins TRBV29-1 to TRBJ2-5, with D possibly matching TRBD1 (5 bases). Trimming removed 5 bases from V and 3 bases from J, with 10 bases in between. There are 12 residues in the CDR3. Per the germline V gene, CDR1 is SQVTM and CDR2 is ANQGSEA. CDR3 DNA: TGCAGCGTTTACGACAGAGAAGAGACCCAGTACTTC. It codes for CSVYDREETQYF.

This clonotype was counted a few times. This chain connects TRBV6-2 or TRBV6-3 to TRBJ2-5; 7 bases are shared with TRBD2. With the DNA end fitting TRBJ2-1 better, the J assignment may be wrong. The CDR3 is 16 amino acids. CDR1 is MNHEY and CDR2 is SVGEGT in the germline V gene. The CDR3 here is CASSYGGGSWGNEQFF. The DNA for the CDR3 is TGTGCCAGCAGTTACGGGGGAGGGAGCTGGGGCAATGAGCAGTTCTTC.

The V and J genes are TRBV28 and TRBJ2-3, with D perhaps matching TRBD2 (6 bases). The CDR3 has 15 amino acids. The V and J ends lost 3 bases and 0 bases respectively, with 10 bases between them. Germline-derived CDR1 and CDR2 are MDHEN and SYDVKM. In DNA form, the CDR3 reads TGTGCCAGCAGTTTGGGTGCGGGAAGCACAGATACGCAGTATTTT. Amino acid sequence: CASSLGAGSTDTQYF.

This clonotype turned up a few times. A much larger clone differs from this one at a single base, so this may be a read error. The gene calls are TRBV6-5 and TRBJ1-2; D may be TRBD1 (5 bases). Germline values: CDR1 MNHEY, CDR2 SVGAGI. V gave up 2 bases and J gave up 4 bases, with 17 bases separating them. The CDR3 has 16 residues. CDR3 DNA: TGTGCCAGCAGTTACCCGACACAGGCACCGACCTATGGCTACACCTTC. This gives the protein CASSYPTQAPTYGYTF.

This clonotype was picked up a small number of times. The chain links TRBV27 to TRBJ2-7; maybe TRBD1 (5 bases). Trimming took off 6 bases at V and 4 bases at J, with 19 bases between the two ends. This CDR3 is built from 15 residues. Germline V lookup: CDR1 MNHEY, CDR2 SMNVEV (reference sequence). CDR3 DNA: TGTGCCAGCAGGGCCCCAGGGTTAGGCTTTTACGAGCAGTACTTC. Translation gives CASRAPGLGFYEQYF.

The gene calls are TRBV7-2 and TRBJ2-3, with 12 bases identical to TRBD2. The CDR3 has 16 residues. CDR1 and CDR2 (germline): SGHTA, FQGNSA. The trim removed 5 bases at V and 0 bases at J, leaving 3 bases unmatched. CDR3 region: CASSVLAGGSTDTQYF. CDR3 DNA sequence: TGTGCCAGCAGCGTCCTAGCGGGAGGGAGCACAGATACGCAGTATTTT.